This paragraph covers one TCR beta chain sequence. Antigen unknown. The sequenced template was cDNA made from the entire isolated RNA. The assay was immunoSEQ multiplex PCR, and TCRdb's table has in-frame clones only and misses some. The table lists 200,000 to 300,000 clones, about a tenth of them singletons. This sample stems from a study of beta chain features in type 1 diabetes. Background on the study: Examination spanned about 110 million sorted cells from all samples.

General study results and limits: Still unanswered here is whether HLA type influences TCRB rearrangement. Moderate but significant shortening of TCRB CDR3s was recorded in all four CD4+ subsets from Type 1 diabetes patients.

The clonotype comes from a man aged 25-45 years with type 1 diabetes. The sequenced sample was naive CD4+ T cells from blood.

DNA for the CDR3: TGCGCCAGCAGCGGACAGGGCGGAACGGCTTCTGGCTACACCTTC. This translates into CASSGQGGTASGYTF. The V and J genes are TRBV5-1 and TRBJ1-2; 8 positions match TRBD1. Germline values: CDR1 SGHRS, CDR2 YFSETQ. Trimming took 4 bases from V and 7 from J; bases not matched to a gene: 12. This CDR3 has 15 residues.